These 22 T cell receptor beta chains originate from one sample sequenced in a study of cytomegalovirus exposure and HLA in healthy donors. The primer mix had 60 Vbeta and 13 Jbeta primers. Here immunoSEQ multiplex PCR was the method, and the copy in TCRdb shows in-frame clones only, minus some. The sample contains hundreds of thousands of clones, 70% to 90% of which appear only once. Sequenced: PBMCs. The receptors originated from a woman aged 18-30 years in good health and CMV-seronegative.

This chain connects TRBV9 to TRBJ1-6, with D possibly matching TRBD1 (6 bases). CDR3 length: 15 amino acids. The V gene lost 0 bases and the J gene lost 10 bases, with 14 bases spanning the gap. In germline, CDR1 is SGDLS, CDR2 YYNGEE. The CDR3 DNA follows: TGTGCCAGCAGCGTAGAAGGGGGTTCTTTATCACCCCTCCACTTT. This sequence encodes CASSVEGGSLSPLHF.

The rearrangement uses TRBV19 and TRBJ2-7, with D perhaps TRBD2 (5 bases). V lost 5 bases and J 0 bases, leaving 11 bases between the germline ends. The CDR3 has 14 amino acids. The germline CDR1 and CDR2 sequences are LNHDA and SQIVND (reference sequence). The chain's CDR3 is CASSLDFRSYEQYF. CDR3 in DNA: TGTGCCAGTAGTTTGGACTTTCGCTCCTACGAGCAGTACTTC.

This chain connects TRBV4-2 to TRBJ1-1, with 7 bases that match TRBD1. The CDR3 spans 15 residues. Germline V CDR1 and CDR2: LGHNA, YNFKEQ. The V and J ends lost 1 base and 3 bases, in that order; junction bases with no gene match: 5. CDR3 coding DNA: TGTGCCAGCAGCCAAGGGGACAGCGGAGACACTGAAGCTTTCTTT. It yields the protein CASSQGDSGDTEAFF.

V and J are TRBV7-2 and TRBJ2-1; TRBD1 aligns across 10 bases. The CDR3 has 15 amino acids. CDR1 is SGHTA, CDR2 FQGNSA, per germline. Losses at the gene ends were 4 bases for V and 2 bases for J; bases not matched to a gene: 2. CDR3 protein: CASSSTGGTYNEQFF. CDR3 nucleotide sequence: TGTGCCAGCAGCTCGACAGGGGGCACCTACAATGAGCAGTTCTTC.

The chain has TRBV2 and TRBJ1-1; D ambiguous. CDR1 is SNHLY, CDR2 FYNNEI, per germline. The CDR3 is made up of 13 amino acids. V gave up 8 bases and J gave up 5 bases, with 15 bases separating them. The CDR3: CASETKMETEAFF. Here the CDR3 DNA reads TGTGCCAGCGAGACGAAAATGGAGACTGAAGCTTTCTTT.

The gene calls are TRBV5-6 and TRBJ1-4; tentative D call: TRBD1 (5 bases). The V gene lost 1 base and the J gene lost 7 bases, with 14 bases spanning the gap. Germline-derived CDR1 and CDR2 are SGHDT and YYEEEE. CDR3 length: 15 residues. CDR3 sequence reads: CASSLQWGLGEKLFF. The CDR3 DNA reads TGTGCCAGCAGCTTGCAGTGGGGCTTAGGTGAAAAACTGTTTTTT. The whole variable domain, filled in from reference TRBV5-6 and TRBJ1-4, reads DAGVTQSPTHLIKTRGQQVTLRCSPKSGHDTVSWYQQALGQGPQFIFQYYEEEERQRGNFPDRFSGHQFPNYSSELNVNALLLGDSALYLCASSLQWGLGEKLFFGSGTQLSVL.

V gene TRBV6-1 combines with J gene TRBJ1-1; a weak D match, TRBD1 (6 bases). The CDR3 is made up of 12 amino acids. Germline CDR1 reads MNHNS; CDR2 reads SASEGT. The V end was cut by 4 bases, the J end by 5 bases, with 8 bases between. In DNA form, the CDR3 reads TGTGCCAGCAGTGGGGGGCAGACTGAAGCTTTCTTT. It yields the protein CASSGGQTEAFF.

The V call is TRBV7-8, the J call TRBJ2-1; a possible D gene is TRBD2 (6 bases). V was clipped by 5 bases and J by 9 bases, with 23 bases between them. CDR3 length: 16 residues. CDR1 and CDR2 (germline): SGHVS, FQNEAQ. The CDR3 reads CASSPPRALASTEQFF. CDR3 sequence (DNA): TGTGCCAGCAGCCCCCCCCGGGCGCTAGCGTCCACTGAGCAGTTCTTC.

The V gene is TRBV15, the J gene TRBJ1-5; D gene ambiguous. Between the trimmed V and J ends, which lost 0 bases and 2 bases, there was a span of 11 bases. The CDR3 extends over 16 amino acids. Germline CDR1 LNHNV, CDR2 YYDKDF (reference sequence). The CDR3 protein is CATSREAGSGNQPQHF. In DNA form, the CDR3 reads TGTGCCACCAGCAGAGAGGCGGGTAGCGGCAATCAGCCCCAGCATTTT.

The chain combines TRBV5-1 with TRBJ2-5; 9 bases agree with TRBD2. The germline gives CDR1 SGHRS, CDR2 YFSETQ. This CDR3 region has 15 residues. V gave up 3 bases and J gave up 11 bases; unmatched junction bases: 14. The CDR3 DNA reads as TGCGCCAGCAGCTCGGCGGGGGGGCCGCTGGATGAGCAGTACTTC. Translated, it gives CASSSAGGPLDEQYF.

V is TRBV29-1 and J is TRBJ1-1; D is possibly TRBD1 (6 bases). The germline V gene has CDR1 SQVTM and CDR2 ANQGSEA. The V end lost 4 bases, the J end lost 5 bases, and 14 bases lay between the germline ends. CDR3 size: 13 residues. This CDR3 is CSVVWGRWTEAFF. The DNA of the CDR3 is TGCAGCGTTGTTTGGGGGCGATGGACTGAAGCTTTCTTT.

The CDR3 DNA reads TGTGCCAGCAGCCCGACCCGGGGACTAGCCAATGAGCAGTTCTTC. Translating it yields CASSPTRGLANEQFF. The chain employs TRBV25-1 and TRBJ2-1, with 9 bases fitting TRBD2. CDR1 is MGHDK, CDR2 SYGVNS, per germline. The CDR3 loop spans 15 amino acids. Unmatched junction bases numbered 9, after V lost 6 bases and J lost 6 bases.

V usage is TRBV29-1 and J usage is TRBJ2-7; 9 bases are a match to TRBD2. The CDR3 contains 17 residues. CDR1 is SQVTM and CDR2 is ANQGSEA in the germline V gene. The trim removed 6 bases at V and 3 bases at J, leaving 18 bases unmatched. CDR3 sequence: CSVRGGGKVSGVYEQYF. DNA of the CDR3: TGCAGCGTCCGCGGGGGGGGCAAAGTTTCGGGGGTCTACGAGCAGTACTTC.

J is TRBJ2-1 and V is TRBV29-1; 7 bases fit TRBD1. J gave up 9 bases and V 5 bases, and 10 bases lay outside the gene matches. This CDR3 contains 13 residues. Per germline, CDR1 SQVTM and CDR2 ANQGSEA. CDR3 region: CSVLLWTGTEQFF. The CDR3 coding sequence is TGCAGCGTTCTTCTCTGGACAGGAACTGAGCAGTTCTTC.

The CDR3 protein is CASISGGAYEQYF. The CDR3 DNA is TGTGCCAGCATTAGCGGGGGGGCGTACGAGCAGTACTTC. This chain joins TRBV6-1 and TRBJ2-7; 11 bases fit TRBD2. The CDR3 spans 13 residues. From germline, CDR1 is MNHNS and CDR2 SASEGT. With 7 bases clipped from V and 4 bases from J, the junction kept 3 bases outside the gene matches.

For this clone: Its ends do not fully match the called genes, so a read error is possible. In the same sample, other DNA sequences code for this CDR3. The chain carries TRBV6-5 and TRBJ1-6; a weak D match, TRBD1 (6 bases). This CDR3 has 14 amino acids. Germline assignment: CDR1 MNHEY and CDR2 SVGAGI. This CDR3 reads CASSRTAYNSPLHF. The CDR3 DNA sequence: TGTGCCAGCAGTCGGACAGCCTATAATTCCCCCCTCCACTTT.

The chain carries TRBV2 and TRBJ1-1, with a possible D match to TRBD1 (5 bases). Germline V gene data show CDR1 as SNHLY and CDR2 as FYNNEI. The CDR3 runs to 12 residues. V gave up 6 bases and J gave up 2 bases, with 7 bases separating them. The CDR3 nucleotides read TGTGCCAGCAGCGACAGTAACACTGAAGCTTTCTTT. Translation: CASSDSNTEAFF.

The chain joins TRBV12-5 to TRBJ1-2; possibly TRBD1 for D (5 bases). The CDR3 has 12 residues. CDR1 LGHNT and CDR2 FRNRAP come from the germline V gene. The germline V and J ends were trimmed by 1 base and 7 bases, with 7 bases remaining between them. CDR3: CASGLEGLGYTF. The CDR3 region has the DNA TGTGCTAGTGGTTTGGAGGGGCTTGGCTACACCTTC.

This chain connects TRBV25-1 to TRBJ2-5, with TRBD2 matching 9 bases. J was trimmed by 2 bases and V by 2 bases; bases with no gene match: 3. CDR3 length: 15 residues. Germline lookup yields CDR1 MGHDK and CDR2 SYGVNS. Here the CDR3 reads CASSEPTSGQETQYF. The CDR3 DNA sequence: TGTGCCAGCAGTGAACCGACTAGCGGACAAGAGACCCAGTACTTC. Together with reference TRBV25-1 and TRBJ2-5, the CDR3 gives the full variable domain: EADIYQTPRYLVIGTGKKITLECSQTMGHDKMYWYQQDPGMELHLIHYSYGVNSTEKGDLSSESTVSRIRTEHFPLTLESARPSHTSQYLCASSEPTSGQETQYFGPGTRLLVL.

This chain connects TRBV10-1 to TRBJ2-7, with TRBD2 matching 10 bases. Looked up from germline, CDR1 is WNHNN and CDR2 is SYGVQD (reference sequence). There are 16 residues in the CDR3. J gave up 4 bases and V 3 bases, and 9 bases lay outside the gene matches. The CDR3: CASSDRASGGSYEQYF. As DNA, the CDR3 is TGCGCCAGCAGTGACCGGGCTAGCGGGGGAAGTTACGAGCAGTACTTC.

The chain employs TRBV19 and TRBJ1-1; D is perhaps TRBD1 (6 bases). The CDR3 extends over 15 amino acids. Germline loops: CDR1 LNHDA, CDR2 SQIVND (reference sequence). V was shortened by 1 base and J by 4 bases, with 13 bases between the two germline ends. Here the CDR3 reads CASSIVRGAGTEAFF. In DNA, the CDR3 is TGTGCCAGTAGTATAGTGCGGGGGGCAGGCACTGAAGCTTTCTTT.

This chain links TRBV7-3 with TRBJ2-1, with 8 bases aligning to TRBD2. V lost 1 base to trimming and J lost 5 bases; unmatched junction nucleotides: 10. This CDR3 is 17 amino acids long. In germline, CDR1 is SGHTA, CDR2 FQGTGA. Here the CDR3 DNA reads TGTGCCAGCAGCTTAAAAAGCGGCGGGGGGCCTCACAATGAGCAGTTCTTC. Translated: CASSLKSGGGPHNEQFF. The full variable domain, with the rest looked up from reference TRBV7-3 and TRBJ2-1, is GAGVSQTPSNKVTEKGKYVELRCDPISGHTALYWYRQSLGQGPEFLIYFQGTGAADDSGLPNDRFFAVRPEGSVSTLKIQRTERGDSAVYLCASSLKSGGGPHNEQFFGPGTRLTVL.